Sequencing of this TCR beta chain was carried out in a study of blood T cell repertoires in COVID-19 (TCRdb year 2020). About the study as a whole: Samples covering the acute and convalescent phases of COVID-19 were provided by collaborators in the United States, Italy and Spain. Subjects who had been exposed to COVID-19, were actively infected with it, or had recovered from it provided the deeply sampled blood TCRbeta repertoires that made up the dataset. The prospective study material was composed of cDNA or gDNA derived from T cells, B-cell-depleted T cells, or PBMCs. Where HLA class I and class II types were available, the types were taken from metadata supplied by the sample provider, not from assay-based typing. The repertoires were released in a freely available public database meant as a resource for research on the immune response to SARS-CoV-2. The samples were drawn from the first 160 participants of the ongoing ImmuneRACE study and from 1,254 subjects provided by 6 global collaborators. The sample metadata nearly always contained a de-identified subject ID, COVID-19 status, age in years and sex. Broad study findings and their caveats: How much clinical and demographic metadata was included differed by source and by participant, and the metadata was provided uncurated.

TCRbeta CDR3 regions were amplified from genomic DNA using the immunoSEQ Assay, a bias-controlled multiplex PCR. The authors' pipeline ran thus. The number of nucleated cells in each sample was estimated from the amplification of reference gene primers within the assay. Sequence reads were collapsed and filtered to measure the absolute abundance of every unique TCRbeta CDR3 rearrangement. Productive Simpson clonality was computed per sample as the square root of Simpson's diversity index over productive rearrangements. Here the immuneACCESS table is served through TCRdb, limited to in-frame sequences with V and J called. Missing clones are a known gap in these copies; in checked studies unresolved V genes cover under half, and the rest lacks a known reason. Clone size and the V and J calls come from that table; the DNA yielded D and trimming. Within this sample are roughly 670,000 clones, with about 87% of them counted one time only. The top ten hold about 0.26% of the sample.

V trim: 0 bases; J trim: 6 bases; unmatched bases: 3. Per the germline V gene, MNHEY is the CDR1 and SVGAGI is the CDR2. The CDR3, cysteine through phenylalanine, is 15 amino acids long. The retained sequence is limited to the CDR3, 45 bases, with the frame set at the first base. Whole blood was collected in K2EDTA tubes by collaborating institutions according to the institutions' own protocols. For TCRbeta analysis, collaborators shipped samples in one of three forms: frozen whole blood, isolated PBMCs, or DNA extracted from either of those sample types. Turning to this clone: The antigen it recognizes is unknown. No much larger clonotype is one base removed from it; base qualities were not supplied.

The chain is made from TRBV6-5 and TRBJ1-1, with 11 middle bases fitting TRBD1. The sequence was obtained from a woman between 18 and 30 years old with acute or convalescent COVID-19. Specimen: peripheral blood. The CDR3 reads CASSYSGTGGSEAFF. The nucleotides read TGTGCCAGCAGTTACTCAGGGACAGGGGGATCTGAAGCTTTCTTT.